The 8 T cell receptor beta chains in this list originate from one sample, sequenced in a study of blood T cells in healthy people across ages. The use of a sample-barcoded 5' primer and a J-beta primer mix characterized a second PCR of about 6 to 11 cycles. TCRdb called the 5' RACE reads again in MiXCR, with one record for every CDR3 protein. The table lists 650,000 to 900,000 distinct CDR3 sequences, 62% of them singletons. Material for sequencing was blood. These receptors came from a man aged 25 to 40 in good health.

The chain carries TRBV18 and TRBJ2-7, with 8 bases aligning to TRBD2. The V and J ends lost 3 bases and 4 bases, in that order; junction bases with no gene match: 11. This CDR3 region has 16 residues. CDR1 and CDR2 from the germline V gene are KGHSH and LQKENI. The CDR3 nucleotides read TGTGCCAGCTCACCCTTCTCTGCTAGCGGGCCTTACGAGCAGTACTTC. This encodes CASSPFSASGPYEQYF. Supplemented by reference TRBV18 and TRBJ2-7, the full variable domain reads NAGVMQNPRHLVRRRGQEARLRCSPMKGHSHVYWYRQLPEEGLKFMVYLQKENIIDESGMPKERFSAEFPKEGPSILRIQQVVRGDSAAYFCASSPFSASGPYEQYFGPGTRLTVT.

This chain joins TRBV6-2 or TRBV6-3 and TRBJ2-1; D may match TRBD1 or TRBD2 (6 bases each). Germline V lookup: CDR1 MNHEY, CDR2 SVGEGT. The CDR3 length is 15 residues. The ends were cut back, 4 bases at V and 4 bases at J, with 14 bases in the middle. CDR3 in DNA: TGTGCCAGCAGTTGGGGGGCCCCGACTTACAATGAGCAGTTCTTC. Translating gives CASSWGAPTYNEQFF.

The chain uses TRBV11-2 and TRBJ1-4; 7 positions match TRBD1. Germline V gene data show CDR1 as SGHAT and CDR2 as FQNNGV. The trim removed 1 base at V and 5 bases at J, leaving 4 bases unmatched. The length of the CDR3 is 15 residues. CDR3 protein: CASSLGDSKNEKLFF. CDR3 in DNA: TGTGCCAGCAGCTTAGGGGACAGCAAGAATGAAAAACTGTTTTTT.

This clonotype was detected only a few times. The CDR3 region is CASSQGARGGSETQYF. The CDR3 DNA sequence: TGTGCCAGCAGCCAAGGGGCGCGGGGGGGCAGTGAGACCCAGTACTTC. V and J are TRBV4-2 and TRBJ2-5; 9 bases fit TRBD2. The CDR3 is 16 residues long. The junction had 8 bases not matched to a gene; V was cut back by 1 base and J by 5 bases. The germline V gene has CDR1 LGHNA and CDR2 YNFKEQ.

The rearrangement uses TRBV7-3 and TRBJ2-1, with D unclear. This CDR3 contains 14 residues. V was trimmed by 5 bases and J by 5 bases, leaving 13 bases between them. Germline V gene data show CDR1 as SGHTA and CDR2 as FQGTGA. CDR3 region: CASSLPTENNEQFF. The CDR3 coding sequence is TGTGCCAGCAGCCTCCCGACTGAGAACAATGAGCAGTTCTTC.

This chain connects TRBV20-1 to TRBJ2-7; tentative D call: TRBD2 (5 bases). The DNA end favors TRBJ2-5, so the J call may be wrong. CDR3 length: 13 residues. Germline V gene lookup returns CDR1 DFQATT and CDR2 SNEGSKA (reference sequence). CDR3 DNA sequence: TGCAGTGCTAGAGATCTAGCTCCCAAGACCCAGTACTTC. Its protein is CSARDLAPKTQYF.

The chain couples TRBV27 to TRBJ2-5; tentative D call: TRBD2 (5 bases). The CDR3 sequence is 14 residues long. Germline loops: CDR1 MNHEY, CDR2 SMNVEV (reference sequence). The V and J ends lost 0 bases and 7 bases respectively, with 12 bases between them. CDR3 sequence (DNA): TGTGCCAGCAGTTTATCGGCCGGGGAAGGGACCCAGTACTTC. It encodes CASSLSAGEGTQYF.

This clonotype was seen more than once but under ten times. The chain carries TRBV4-2 and TRBJ2-4, with no clear D. The germline V gene encodes CDR1 LGHNA and CDR2 YNFKEQ. Trimming pared 6 bases from V and 0 bases from J, leaving 15 bases between. The CDR3 loop spans 16 amino acids. The CDR3 coding sequence is TGTGCCAGCAGTCACACCGGTGTCCGAGCCAAAAACATTCAGTACTTC. Translation gives CASSHTGVRAKNIQYF.